This T cell receptor (beta chain) came from a study of blood T cell repertoires in COVID-19. Study-level background: From the United States, Italy and Spain came samples of acute and convalescent COVID-19.

Per the study methods: Amplification of reference gene primers provided the estimated nucleated cell counts. The assay was immunoSEQ multiplex PCR, and TCRdb's table has in-frame clones only and misses some. V and J calls and clone size are copied from that table; D and trimming were computed from the DNA. This table has 200,000 to 250,000 clones, over 75% appearing once. Sequences were obtained from peripheral blood. This TCR was sampled from a human donor in a cohort sampled during active COVID-19.

CDR3 protein: CASSMYREAFF. For the CDR3, the DNA is TGTGCCAGTAGTATGTACAGGGAAGCTTTCTTT. This chain uses TRBV19 with TRBJ1-1; a weak D match, TRBD1 (5 bases). CDR1 is LNHDA, CDR2 SQIVND, per germline (reference sequence). V shed 3 bases and J shed 8 bases, with 7 bases lying between them. The CDR3 extends over 11 amino acids.